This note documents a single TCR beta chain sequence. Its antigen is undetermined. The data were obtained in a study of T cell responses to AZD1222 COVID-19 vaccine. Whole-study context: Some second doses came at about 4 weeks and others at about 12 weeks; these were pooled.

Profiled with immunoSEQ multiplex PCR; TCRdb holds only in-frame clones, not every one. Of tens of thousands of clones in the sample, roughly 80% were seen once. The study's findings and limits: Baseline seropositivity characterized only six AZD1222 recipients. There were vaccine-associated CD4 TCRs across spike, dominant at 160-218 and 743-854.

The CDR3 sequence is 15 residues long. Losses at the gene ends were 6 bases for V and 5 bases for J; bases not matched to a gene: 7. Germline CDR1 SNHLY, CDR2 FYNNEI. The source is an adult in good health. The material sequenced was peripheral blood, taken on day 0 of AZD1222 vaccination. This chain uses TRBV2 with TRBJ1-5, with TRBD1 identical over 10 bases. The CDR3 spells CASSGTGQGHQPQHF. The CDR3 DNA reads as TGTGCCAGCAGCGGCACGGGACAGGGGCATCAGCCCCAGCATTTT.